A single T cell receptor beta chain is shown here with its context. Its target is not known. PCR was performed using 60 Vbeta and 13 Jbeta primers. Clones were sequenced by immunoSEQ multiplex PCR, and TCRdb holds only the in-frame ones, with some missing. The sample includes some 120,000 clones, approximately 61% of them seen just once. The sample belongs to a study of cytomegalovirus exposure and HLA in healthy donors. Study-wide points: Sequencing artifact likely explains a cluster of highly shared sequence variants. In an earlier analysis, about 90% or about 30%: the productive usage of most TCR beta V segments. In most subjects, TCR beta sequences reportedly gave accurate predictions of HLA-A and HLA-B alleles. Links to common viral pathogens appeared, in a later analysis, for several of the most significant clusters.

The CDR3 is made up of 15 amino acids. Germline V lookup: CDR1 KGHSH, CDR2 LQKENI. The germline V and J ends were trimmed by 3 bases and 3 bases, with 14 bases remaining between them. This receptor was obtained from a man aged 30 to 45 in good health and CMV-seropositive. The V gene is TRBV18, the J gene TRBJ1-2, with TRBD1 as a possible D gene (5 bases). Sequenced: PBMCs. The CDR3 DNA reads TGTGCCAGCTCACCCTCGGCGGGGGTCTACTATGGCTACACCTTC. Amino acids: CASSPSAGVYYGYTF.